These 2 T cell receptor beta chains share one sample of origin, sequenced in a study of blood T cells in healthy people across ages (dated by TCRdb to between 2014 and 2016). The library relied on 5' RACE. The sequencing machine was an Illumina HiSeq 2500. A second PCR of about 7 to 12 cycles was run with a J-beta primer mix and a sample-barcoded 5' primer. TCRdb handled the public reads itself, with Q25 trimming in fastp and clone calling in MiXCR, and kept productive beta chains. Rows with one shared CDR3 protein collapse into an entry with the most common genes and DNA. For this sample the table gives about 1.8 million distinct CDR3 sequences, of which around half were detected only once. Together, the top ten hold approximately 2% of the sample. Sequencing was done on a sample of blood. Source of these receptors: a woman aged 40-49 years in good health.

The gene calls are TRBV29-1 and TRBJ1-2, with a possible D match to TRBD1 (5 bases). The CDR3 sequence is 13 residues long. Trimming took off 0 bases at V and 5 bases at J, with 10 bases between the two ends. Germline V gene lookup returns CDR1 SQVTM and CDR2 ANQGSEA. This CDR3 reads CSVEEGPGYGYTF. The CDR3 bases are TGCAGCGTTGAAGAGGGGCCAGGGTATGGCTACACCTTC.

V and J are TRBV7-9 and TRBJ1-1, with 7 bases aligning to TRBD1. CDR1 and CDR2 from the germline V gene are SEHNR and FQNEAQ (reference sequence). The junction had 4 bases not matched to a gene; V was cut back by 5 bases and J by 1 base. The CDR3 consists of 14 residues. The CDR3 sequence is CASSPWTGNTEAFF. CDR3 nucleotide sequence: TGTGCCAGCAGCCCGTGGACAGGGAACACTGAAGCTTTCTTT.